The clone carrying this T cell receptor beta chain has a handful of counts. The data were obtained in a study of early T cells in non-severe SARS-CoV-2 infection. TCRdb passed the 5' RACE reads through MiXCR, listing each CDR3 protein once. The profile shows about 22,000 distinct CDR3 sequences, under 5.5% of them singletons. This CDR3 has 12 amino acids. V was clipped by 8 bases and J by 2 bases, with 9 bases between them. The germline gives CDR1 MNHEY, CDR2 SVGAGI. The sample comprised whole blood. This TCR was recovered from an adult who was a healthcare worker with PCR-confirmed SARS-CoV-2 infection or an uninfected control (not recorded which). The chain couples TRBV6-5 to TRBJ1-1; no firm D call. The chain's CDR3 is CASRRLNTEAFF. In DNA form, the CDR3 reads TGTGCCAGCCGAAGGCTAAACACTGAAGCTTTCTTT.